This TCR beta chain was identified in a study of response to subunit inactivated influenza vaccine. In TCRdb, the RT-PCR reads were re-called with MiXCR into one record per CDR3 protein. This table holds over 800,000 distinct CDR3 sequences, around 20% found once. This clonotype appeared a single time. CDR3 size: 13 residues. Germline loops: CDR1 PRHDT, CDR2 FYEKMQ (reference sequence). Trimming at V came to 5 bases and at J to 4 bases, leaving 3 bases not matched to a gene. The clonotype was recovered from a man aged 45-60 years who received an inactivated influenza vaccine. Specimen: PBMCs from blood, collected around 5 days after vaccination. The chain is built from TRBV13 and TRBJ1-2; 8 nucleotides match TRBD1. The CDR3 coding sequence is TGTGCCAGCAGCGACAGGGGCTTCTATGGCTACACCTTC. Protein: CASSDRGFYGYTF.